The 26 T cell receptor beta chains below come from one sample, sequenced in a study of T cell repertoires in cytomegalovirus infection. TCRdb itself ran the reads through MiXCR, one entry per CDR3 protein. The sample contains approximately 300,000 distinct CDR3 sequences, 29% of which appear only once. For these TCRs, the target antigens are not known. The sample here was cultured PBMCs, taken from culture after CMV antigen stimulation. The receptor source for this set is a human donor in good health (CMV status not recorded). Some clones in this sample may be carry-over from other donors' samples.

The J gene is TRBJ2-7, the V gene TRBV10-3; D is perhaps TRBD1 (6 bases). This CDR3 contains 13 residues. The ends were cut back, 7 bases at V and 7 bases at J, with 17 bases in the middle. Germline CDR1 and CDR2: ENHRY and SYGVKD. CDR3 coding DNA: TGTGCCATCACACCGACAGGCCCCGGAGAGCAGTACTTC. It specifies CAITPTGPGEQYF.

V usage is TRBV10-3 and J usage is TRBJ1-1, with D unclear. The CDR3 runs 13 residues. Germline V gene data show CDR1 as ENHRY and CDR2 as SYGVKD. The V and J ends lost 5 bases and 2 bases respectively, with 9 bases between them. The CDR3 DNA reads as TGTGCCATCAGTCGGGAGAGAAACACTGAAGCTTTCTTT. Translated, it gives CAISRERNTEAFF.

This chain connects TRBV6-2 or TRBV6-3 to TRBJ2-5; 12 bases match TRBD2. Germline values: CDR1 MNHEY, CDR2 SVGEGT. The ends lost 2 bases at V and 1 base at J; junction bases unmatched: 2. The CDR3 length is 16 residues. CDR3 sequence reads: CASSYATSGGQETQYF. The CDR3 region has the DNA TGTGCCAGCAGTTACGCGACTAGCGGGGGCCAAGAGACCCAGTACTTC.

The chain carries TRBV19 and TRBJ2-1; the D gene could be TRBD1 or TRBD2 (5 bases each). Trimming removed 4 bases at V and 4 bases at J, with 17 bases between. The germline gives CDR1 LNHDA, CDR2 SQIVND (reference sequence). The CDR3 loop spans 16 amino acids. This CDR3 is CASSTGPPLTYNEQFF. The CDR3 DNA sequence: TGTGCCAGTAGTACGGGACCGCCACTGACATACAATGAGCAGTTCTTC.

The CDR3 region has the DNA TGTGCCAGCAGTGTTAGCGGGAGGGCCACTGAGCAGTTCTTC. This translates into CASSVSGRATEQFF. The gene calls are TRBV6-5 and TRBJ2-1, with TRBD2 matching 11 bases. Per germline, CDR1 MNHEY and CDR2 SVGAGI. The V gene end was trimmed by 5 bases and the J gene end by 9 bases; junction bases not matched to a gene: 6. This CDR3 region has 14 residues.

The chain carries TRBV6-1 and TRBJ1-2; no firm D call. The CDR3 covers 14 residues. Looked up from germline, CDR1 is MNHNS and CDR2 is SASEGT. The V gene lost 6 bases and the J gene lost 4 bases, with 15 bases spanning the gap. The CDR3: CASRNHGVTYGYTF. CDR3 DNA sequence: TGTGCCAGCAGGAACCACGGGGTTACCTATGGCTACACCTTC.

This clonotype has a single count. The genes are TRBV7-2 and TRBJ2-1, with 9 bases matching TRBD2. The junction had 15 bases not matched to a gene; V was cut back by 4 bases and J by 8 bases. CDR3 length equals 17 residues. Germline V CDR1 and CDR2: SGHTA, FQGNSA. The CDR3 is CASSSPSRRGRAHEQFF. CDR3 nucleotide sequence: TGTGCCAGCAGCTCCCCATCTAGGCGCGGGAGGGCGCATGAGCAGTTCTTC.

This clonotype was counted only a few times. The rearrangement links TRBV12-3 or TRBV12-4 to TRBJ1-6; D not resolved. CDR3 length equals 13 residues. Trimming pared 8 bases from V and 9 bases from J, leaving 14 bases between. This chain's CDR3 is CASGRINGSPLHF. The CDR3 region has the DNA TGTGCCAGCGGACGGATCAACGGTTCACCCCTCCACTTT.

This clonotype was picked up many times. The J gene is TRBJ2-2, the V gene TRBV6-1; 7 nucleotides line up with TRBD1. Germline V gene lookup returns CDR1 MNHNS and CDR2 SASEGT. The trim removed 5 bases at V and 5 bases at J, leaving 11 bases unmatched. The CDR3 has 16 residues. DNA for the CDR3: TGTGCCAGCAGTTCCCGACAGGGAATGGGAACCGGGGAGCTGTTTTTT. This translates into CASSSRQGMGTGELFF.

This clonotype was seen ten or more times. The V call is TRBV6-6, the J call TRBJ2-1; 9 positions agree with TRBD2. CDR1 MNHNY and CDR2 SVGAGI come from the germline V gene (reference sequence). The J segment lost 6 bases and the V segment lost 2 bases, leaving 5 bases of the junction unmatched. CDR3 length: 15 residues. CDR3: CASSYGRGGRNEQFF. In DNA form, the CDR3 reads TGTGCCAGCAGTTACGGGCGGGGGGGCCGCAATGAGCAGTTCTTC.

There are many counts of this clonotype. This chain uses TRBV6-1 with TRBJ1-6; tentative D call: TRBD1 (5 bases). Germline V lookup: CDR1 MNHNS, CDR2 SASEGT. V shed 3 bases and J shed 5 bases, with 14 bases lying between them. This CDR3 comprises 16 residues. The CDR3 loop reads CASSEMGRPNNSPLHF. CDR3 nucleotides: TGTGCCAGCAGTGAGATGGGACGGCCAAATAATTCACCCCTCCACTTT.

This rearrangement joins TRBV2 to TRBJ1-5, with TRBD1 as a possible D gene (5 bases). Between the trimmed V and J ends, which lost 7 bases and 3 bases, there was a span of 16 bases. Germline values: CDR1 SNHLY, CDR2 FYNNEI. The CDR3 runs 15 residues. CDR3 sequence (DNA): TGTGCCAGCACCCGGGACGGAGAAGTCAATCAGCCCCAGCATTTT. Translating it yields CASTRDGEVNQPQHF.

The V and J genes are TRBV19 and TRBJ2-1, with D tentatively TRBD1 (6 bases). Germline values: CDR1 LNHDA, CDR2 SQIVND (reference sequence). The ends were cut back, 2 bases at V and 4 bases at J, with 15 bases in the middle. This CDR3 region has 16 residues. As DNA, the CDR3 is TGTGCCAGTAGTATAAGGAACAGGGTATGGTACAATGAGCAGTTCTTC. Amino acids: CASSIRNRVWYNEQFF.

This chain joins TRBV15 and TRBJ2-1, with D uncertain. The germline V gene has CDR1 LNHNV and CDR2 YYDKDF (reference sequence). V was pared by 5 bases and J by 3 bases, with 17 bases between. CDR3 length: 16 amino acids. The CDR3 sequence: CATSPLARSNYNEQFF. CDR3 coding DNA: TGTGCCACCAGCCCTCTCGCGCGGTCGAACTACAATGAGCAGTTCTTC.

This clonotype was detected many times. The rearrangement uses TRBV6-5 and TRBJ2-3; no definite D call. The germline V and J ends were trimmed by 2 bases and 0 bases, with 6 bases remaining between them. CDR3 length: 14 residues. Germline CDR1 MNHEY, CDR2 SVGAGI. CDR3 DNA: TGTGCCAGCAGTTACGTAGCTAGCACAGATACGCAGTATTTT. Its translation is CASSYVASTDTQYF.

This clonotype has only a few counts. The gene calls are TRBV28 and TRBJ1-5, with 8 bases matching TRBD1. Germline CDR1 and CDR2: MDHEN and SYDVKM. The CDR3 contains 15 residues. V dropped 3 bases and J dropped 3; count of bases not matched to a gene: 4. The CDR3 protein is CASSFPDRDNQPQHF. The CDR3 nucleotides are TGTGCCAGCAGTTTCCCGGACAGGGACAATCAGCCCCAGCATTTT.

This clonotype occurred a few times. The CDR3, as DNA: TGTGCCATCCTTCCATGCAATCAGCCCCAGCATTTT. It translates to CAILPCNQPQHF. The chain combines TRBV10-3 with TRBJ1-5; D unresolved. Trimming took off 8 bases at V and 2 bases at J, with 7 bases between the two ends. CDR1 and CDR2 from the germline V gene are ENHRY and SYGVKD. The CDR3 has 12 amino acids.

V and J are TRBV7-6 and TRBJ2-1; 10 bases fit TRBD1. V lost 5 bases to trimming and J lost 9 bases; unmatched junction nucleotides: 7. The CDR3 is made up of 14 amino acids. CDR1 is SGHVS and CDR2 is FNYEAQ in the germline V gene. The CDR3 spells CASSRQGAKGEQFF. The CDR3 DNA sequence: TGTGCCAGCAGCCGACAGGGGGCGAAGGGTGAGCAGTTCTTC.

The chain combines TRBV14 with TRBJ2-5; D uncertain. There are 15 residues in the CDR3. The V end was cut by 0 bases, the J end by 3 bases, with 11 bases between. Looked up from germline, CDR1 is SGHDN and CDR2 is FVKESK. As DNA, the CDR3 is TGTGCCAGCAGCCAAGAAGCTTGGCGAAAAGAGACCCAGTACTTC. This encodes CASSQEAWRKETQYF.

The rearrangement joins TRBV28 to TRBJ2-7, with D perhaps matching TRBD1 or TRBD2 (5 bases each). V dropped 6 bases and J dropped 0 bases, with 12 bases sitting between them. Per the germline V gene, CDR1 is MDHEN and CDR2 is SYDVKM. CDR3 length: 14 residues. Written as DNA, the CDR3 is TGTGCCAGCAGCAATACCGGGACCTCCTACGAGCAGTACTTC. Translated: CASSNTGTSYEQYF.

The chain is built from TRBV6-1 and TRBJ1-5, with unresolved D. The CDR3 spans 13 residues. The V gene's germline CDR1 is MNHNS and CDR2 SASEGT. Trimming pared 5 bases from V and 5 bases from J, leaving 10 bases between. The CDR3 DNA sequence: TGTGCCAGCAGTTCATACACGGATCAGCCCCAGCATTTT. Protein sequence: CASSSYTDQPQHF.

This clonotype was found a few times. The gene calls are TRBV10-3 and TRBJ2-3; tentatively, D is TRBD1 or TRBD2 (5 bases each). Germline CDR1 ENHRY, CDR2 SYGVKD. This CDR3 spans 15 amino acids. The ends were cut back, 2 bases at V and 1 base at J, with 10 bases in the middle. CDR3 residues: CAISEKQGGTDTQYF. In DNA, the CDR3 is TGTGCCATCAGTGAGAAGCAGGGAGGCACAGATACGCAGTATTTT.

The CDR3 DNA follows: TGCAGTGCTAGAAGCCCCTCGGAGAGCACAGATACGCAGTATTTT. It translates to CSARSPSESTDTQYF. The rearrangement uses TRBV20-1 and TRBJ2-3; no reliable D call. This CDR3 is 15 amino acids long. Trimming pared 2 bases from V and 0 bases from J, leaving 12 bases between. Germline lookup yields CDR1 DFQATT and CDR2 SNEGSKA (reference sequence).

This clonotype occurred a few times. V gene TRBV2 combines with J gene TRBJ2-2; 8 bases match TRBD1. The CDR3 is 14 residues long. V dropped 8 bases and J dropped 4; count of bases not matched to a gene: 6. Germline V gene data show CDR1 as SNHLY and CDR2 as FYNNEI. In nucleotides, the CDR3 is TGTGCCAGCTCTGGACAGGGAGGCACCGGGGAGCTGTTTTTT. Protein sequence: CASSGQGGTGELFF.

This clonotype was counted only a few times. The CDR3: CASSFDGMNTEAFF. The CDR3 DNA follows: TGTGCCAGCAGCTTTGATGGGATGAACACTGAAGCTTTCTTT. V usage is TRBV7-2 and J usage is TRBJ1-1; D is ambiguous. CDR1 is SGHTA, CDR2 FQGNSA, per germline. Trimming stripped 3 bases from V and 0 bases from J, with 8 bases between. The CDR3 is made up of 14 amino acids.

This rearrangement joins TRBV2 to TRBJ1-5; 7 positions match TRBD1. This CDR3 is built from 14 residues. The V and J ends lost 6 bases and 4 bases, in that order; junction bases with no gene match: 6. Germline V lookup: CDR1 SNHLY, CDR2 FYNNEI. The CDR3 DNA is TGTGCCAGCAGCGACAGGGATCGGAATCAGCCCCAGCATTTT. It yields the protein CASSDRDRNQPQHF.